The text below deals with one TCR beta chain. The data belong to a study of Graves' ophthalmopathy and Graves' hyperthyroidism. Presentation of ophthalmopathy in the donors involved moderate-to-severe activity, CAS ≥3, NOSPECS ≥4 and a duration under 3 months. The study excluded patients with other autoimmune diseases, uncontrolled infections, pregnancy or lactation. The TCR beta CDR3 regions underwent amplification from RNA transcripts. The first-round RT-PCR employed HTBI primers together with the Qiagen OneStep RT-PCR kit. A multiplex PCR was then performed as the second round. TCRdb reprocessed the multiplex PCR reads with MiXCR, giving one entry per CDR3 protein. This table holds under 200,000 distinct CDR3 sequences, more than 30% found once. The CDR3 loop spans 12 amino acids. The trim removed 4 bases at V and 8 bases at J, leaving 3 bases unmatched. Germline assignment: CDR1 MGHDK and CDR2 SYGVNS.

This TCR came from a woman aged 40 to 50 with Graves' ophthalmopathy. The chain employs TRBV25-1 and TRBJ2-7, with 9 bases that match TRBD2. The sample consisted of peripheral blood. This CDR3 is CASSGGGGKQYF. CDR3 nucleotide sequence: TGTGCCAGCAGTGGCGGGGGGGGCAAGCAGTACTTC.